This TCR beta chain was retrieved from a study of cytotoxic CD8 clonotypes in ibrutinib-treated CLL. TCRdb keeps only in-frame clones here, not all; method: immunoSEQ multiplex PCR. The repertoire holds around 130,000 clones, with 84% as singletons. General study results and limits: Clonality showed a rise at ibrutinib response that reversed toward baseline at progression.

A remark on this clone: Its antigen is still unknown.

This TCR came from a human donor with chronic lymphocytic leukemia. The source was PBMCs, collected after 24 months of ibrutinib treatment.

The CDR3 DNA follows: TGTGCCAGTAGTATCCGACTAGCGGCCAGGTTCACAGATACGCAGTATTTT. Residues: CASSIRLAARFTDTQYF. V usage is TRBV19 and J usage is TRBJ2-3; 9 bases map to TRBD2. The CDR3 spans 17 residues. The V gene's germline CDR1 is LNHDA and CDR2 SQIVND (reference sequence). The junction had 9 bases not matched to a gene; V was cut back by 3 bases and J by 2 bases.